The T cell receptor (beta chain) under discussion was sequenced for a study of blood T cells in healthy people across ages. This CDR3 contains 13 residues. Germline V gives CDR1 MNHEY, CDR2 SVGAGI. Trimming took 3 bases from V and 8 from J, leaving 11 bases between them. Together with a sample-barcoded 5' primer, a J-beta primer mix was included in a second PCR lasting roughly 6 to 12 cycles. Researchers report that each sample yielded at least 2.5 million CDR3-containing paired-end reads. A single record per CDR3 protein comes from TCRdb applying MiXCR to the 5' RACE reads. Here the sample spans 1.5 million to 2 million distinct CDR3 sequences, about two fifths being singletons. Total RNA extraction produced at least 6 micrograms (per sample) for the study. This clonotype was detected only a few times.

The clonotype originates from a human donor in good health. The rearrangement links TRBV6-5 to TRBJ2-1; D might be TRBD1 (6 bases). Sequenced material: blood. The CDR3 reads CASSYDRYDEQFF. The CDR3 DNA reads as TGTGCCAGCAGTTATGACAGGTACGATGAGCAGTTCTTC.